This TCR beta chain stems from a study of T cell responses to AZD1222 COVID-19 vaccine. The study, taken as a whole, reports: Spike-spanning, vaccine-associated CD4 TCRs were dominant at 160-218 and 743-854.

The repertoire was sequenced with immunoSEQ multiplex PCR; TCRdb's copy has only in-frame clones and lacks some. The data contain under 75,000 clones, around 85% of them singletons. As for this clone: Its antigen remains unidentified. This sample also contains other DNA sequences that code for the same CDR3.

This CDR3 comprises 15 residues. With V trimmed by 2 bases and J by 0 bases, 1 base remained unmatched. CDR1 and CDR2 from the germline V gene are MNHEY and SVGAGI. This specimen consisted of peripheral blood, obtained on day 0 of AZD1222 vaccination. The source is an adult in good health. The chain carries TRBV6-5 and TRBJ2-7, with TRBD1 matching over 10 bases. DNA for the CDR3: TGTGCCAGCAGTTACGGGACAGGGGTCTCCTACGAGCAGTACTTC. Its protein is CASSYGTGVSYEQYF.